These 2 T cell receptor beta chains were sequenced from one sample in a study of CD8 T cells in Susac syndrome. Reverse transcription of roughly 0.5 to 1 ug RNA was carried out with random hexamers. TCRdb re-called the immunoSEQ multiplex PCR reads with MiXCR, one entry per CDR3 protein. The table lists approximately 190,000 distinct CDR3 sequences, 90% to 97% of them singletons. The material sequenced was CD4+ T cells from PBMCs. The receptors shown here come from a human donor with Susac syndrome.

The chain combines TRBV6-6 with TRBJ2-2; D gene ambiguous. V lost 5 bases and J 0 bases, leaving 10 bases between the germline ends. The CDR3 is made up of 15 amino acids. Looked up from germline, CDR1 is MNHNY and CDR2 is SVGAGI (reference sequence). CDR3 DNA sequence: TGTGCCAGCAGTCGGGCGGAAACGAACACCGGGGAGCTGTTTTTT. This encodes CASSRAETNTGELFF.

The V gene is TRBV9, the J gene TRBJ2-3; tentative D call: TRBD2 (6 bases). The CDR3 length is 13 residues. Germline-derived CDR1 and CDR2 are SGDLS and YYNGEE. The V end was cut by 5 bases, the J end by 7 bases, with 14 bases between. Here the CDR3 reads CASSDSGLNTQYF. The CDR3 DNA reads TGTGCCAGCAGTGACAGCGGGCTGAATACGCAGTATTTT. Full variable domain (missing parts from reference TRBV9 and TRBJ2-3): DSGVTQTPKHLITATGQRVTLRCSPRSGDLSVYWYQQSLDQGLQFLIQYYNGEERAKGNILERFSAQQFPDLHSELNLSSLELGDSALYFCASSDSGLNTQYFGPGTRLTVL.